These 32 T cell receptor beta chains originate from one sample sequenced in a study of T cells in Graves' hyperthyroidism and ophthalmopathy. The TCR beta CDR3 regions underwent amplification using RNA transcripts as the source. The HTBI set primed first-round TCR CDR3 RT-PCR. TCRdb independently ran MiXCR on the multiplex PCR reads; one entry per CDR3 protein. This table has approximately 480,000 distinct CDR3 sequences, roughly 20% appearing once. Sequencing used blood. These receptors were obtained from a young man with Graves' hyperthyroidism.

The sample holds many counts of this clonotype. The chain has TRBV27 and TRBJ1-5; D possibly corresponds to TRBD1 (6 bases). Deletions cut 5 bases from V and 9 bases from J, with 11 bases between. The germline CDR1 and CDR2 sequences are MNHEY and SMNVEV (reference sequence). This CDR3 region has 12 residues. CDR3: CASSPGGRPQHF. CDR3 sequence (DNA): TGTGCCAGCAGTCCCGGGGGCAGGCCCCAGCATTTT.

This clonotype showed up many times. The chain links TRBV7-9 to TRBJ1-2; possible D gene TRBD1, 6 bases. Germline values: CDR1 SEHNR, CDR2 FQNEAQ (reference sequence). Trimming left V 5 bases short and J 8 bases short, with 12 bases between. This CDR3 is 12 amino acids long. The CDR3 sequence: CASSLQGAGYTF. CDR3 DNA: TGTGCCAGCAGCCTACAGGGTGCGGGCTACACCTTC.

A word on this clonotype: The final CDR3 position lacks the conserved phenylalanine or tryptophan, pointing to a likely read error. The chain employs TRBV28 and TRBJ2-2; 7 bases agree with TRBD1. CDR1 is MDHEN and CDR2 is SYDVKM in the germline V gene. This CDR3 is 15 amino acids long. With V trimmed by 7 bases and J by 3 bases, 8 bases remained unmatched. Here the CDR3 reads CASTTGTGDTGELFY. CDR3 nucleotide sequence: TGTGCCAGCACCACCGGTACAGGGGACACCGGGGAGCTGTTTTAT.

This clonotype was seen a few times. V gene TRBV4-3 combines with J gene TRBJ2-7, with D tentatively TRBD1 (6 bases). Germline CDR1 reads LGHNA; CDR2 reads YSLEER. Trimming left V 2 bases short and J 0 bases short, with 14 bases between. CDR3 length: 16 amino acids. The CDR3 loop reads CASSQTTRGISYEQYF. The CDR3, as DNA: TGCGCCAGCAGCCAAACAACTAGGGGGATCTCCTACGAGCAGTACTTC.

This clonotype was counted at least ten times. This chain links TRBV27 with TRBJ1-1; unclear D gene. There are 16 residues in the CDR3. The ends were cut back, 4 bases at V and 0 bases at J, with 15 bases in the middle. Germline V gene lookup returns CDR1 MNHEY and CDR2 SMNVEV (reference sequence). CDR3 amino acids: CASSSGVGLLNTEAFF. The CDR3 nucleotides are TGTGCCAGCAGTTCCGGAGTAGGTCTGTTGAACACTGAAGCTTTCTTT.

The table lists this clonotype with many counts. The chain carries TRBV29-1 and TRBJ1-1, with 7 bases fitting TRBD1. Germline V gives CDR1 SQVTM, CDR2 ANQGSEA. The CDR3 length is 13 residues. Unmatched junction bases numbered 8, after V lost 7 bases and J lost 3 bases. For the CDR3, the DNA is TGCAGCGCCCGCCGGGACAGAGACACTGAAGCTTTCTTT. Translation: CSARRDRDTEAFF. The whole variable domain, remainder taken from reference TRBV29-1 and TRBJ1-1, is SAVISQKPSRDICQRGTSLTIQCQVDSQVTMMFWYRQQPGQSLTLIATANQGSEATYESGFVIDKFPISRPNLTFSTLTVSNMSPEDSSIYLCSARRDRDTEAFFGQGTRLTVV.

The genes are TRBV20-1 and TRBJ1-1; D gene uncertain. V lost 5 bases and J 5 bases, leaving 24 bases between the germline ends. CDR3 size: 16 residues. Germline V gene lookup returns CDR1 DFQATT and CDR2 SNEGSKA (reference sequence). CDR3 in amino acids: CSAPEEWPRSGTEAFF. The CDR3 DNA is TGCAGTGCTCCCGAAGAGTGGCCCCGGTCGGGGACTGAAGCTTTCTTT.

The V call is TRBV11-2, the J call TRBJ2-7; 11 bases align to TRBD1. The CDR3 loop spans 15 amino acids. Germline V gives CDR1 SGHAT, CDR2 FQNNGV. Trimming took 5 bases from V and 3 from J; bases not matched to a gene: 6. This chain's CDR3 is CASSGRDRGYYEQYF. In nucleotides, the CDR3 is TGTGCCAGCAGCGGCCGGGACAGGGGGTACTACGAGCAGTACTTC.

As DNA, the CDR3 is TGTGCCAGCACTAAAAGAGTCGGGGGCCTGAACACTGAAGCTTTCTTT. It encodes CASTKRVGGLNTEAFF. This chain links TRBV11-2 with TRBJ1-1; weak D call: TRBD1 (6 bases). CDR3 length: 16 amino acids. V lost 7 bases and J lost 0, with 18 bases in between. Germline CDR1 reads SGHAT; CDR2 reads FQNNGV.

This clonotype was seen many times. The chain combines TRBV19 with TRBJ1-1, with a tentative D call TRBD1 (5 bases). V was pared by 6 bases and J by 5 bases, with 19 bases between. Germline CDR1 reads LNHDA; CDR2 reads SQIVND (reference sequence). The CDR3 runs to 15 residues. This CDR3 is CASSPDRDRRTEAFF. The CDR3, as DNA: TGTGCCAGTAGCCCTGACCGGGACCGGCGGACTGAAGCTTTCTTT.

This clonotype was found many times. The rearrangement joins TRBV6-5 to TRBJ2-7; 8 bases line up with TRBD1. There are 13 residues in the CDR3. V shed 10 bases and J 2 bases; nucleotides not matched to a gene: 7. The germline V gene has CDR1 MNHEY and CDR2 SVGAGI. CDR3 in DNA: TGTGCCATTTCGACAGGGGACCCCTACGAGCAGTACTTC. This translates into CAISTGDPYEQYF.

This clonotype has ten or more counts. The junction and the germline gene differ at one end; a read error may be behind it. The chain recombines TRBV6-1 with TRBJ1-1, with a possible D match to TRBD1 (5 bases). The germline V gene encodes CDR1 MNHNS and CDR2 SASEGT. This CDR3 has 14 amino acids. The CDR3 loop is CASSLRGGRSEALF. The CDR3 bases are TGTGCCAGCAGTCTCCGGGGGGGACGGTCTGAAGCTCTCTTT.

This clonotype was counted between two and nine times. The chain carries TRBV5-4 and TRBJ2-5; 7 bases line up with TRBD2. V dropped 2 bases and J dropped 3; count of bases not matched to a gene: 7. Germline CDR1 reads SGHNT; CDR2 reads YYREEE (reference sequence). The CDR3 is 15 residues long. The CDR3 sequence is CASSFNGGKEETQYF. Here the CDR3 DNA reads TGTGCCAGCAGCTTCAACGGGGGGAAGGAAGAGACCCAGTACTTC. Complete variable domain (other parts from reference TRBV5-4 and TRBJ2-5): ETGVTQSPTHLIKTRGQQVTLRCSSQSGHNTVSWYQQALGQGPQFIFQYYREEENGRGNFPPRFSGLQFPNYSSELNVNALELDDSALYLCASSFNGGKEETQYFGPGTRLLVL.

This clonotype was seen ten or more times. V and J are TRBV3-1 and TRBJ1-2; TRBD1 matches 7 bases. Trimming removed 8 bases from V and 8 bases from J; junction bases left unmatched: 8. Germline CDR1 is LGHDT and CDR2 is YNNKEL (reference sequence). The CDR3 sequence is 12 residues long. CDR3 sequence (DNA): TGTGCCAGCGCGCCGGGGACAGTGGGCTACACCTTC. This codes for CASAPGTVGYTF.

The table lists this clonotype with a few counts. The gene calls are TRBV27 and TRBJ1-2; D is possibly TRBD1 (6 bases). The CDR3 has 13 residues. The V end lost 6 bases, the J end lost 5 bases, and 13 bases lay between the germline ends. Germline CDR1 reads MNHEY; CDR2 reads SMNVEV (reference sequence). The CDR3 bases are TGTGCCAGCAGACACAGGGAGGGGTATGGCTACACCTTC. This encodes CASRHREGYGYTF.

This clonotype was seen many times. This sequence joins TRBV3-1 and TRBJ1-2, with TRBD1 identical over 9 bases. The CDR3 length is 15 residues. Losses at the gene ends were 4 bases for V and 1 base for J; bases not matched to a gene: 4. Germline-derived CDR1 and CDR2 are LGHDT and YNNKEL (reference sequence). For the CDR3, the DNA is TGTGCCAGCAGCCCGCGGACAGGGGATAACTATGGCTACACCTTC. This sequence encodes CASSPRTGDNYGYTF.

This clonotype has at least ten counts. This chain connects TRBV30 to TRBJ1-1; D ambiguous. This CDR3 has 11 residues. In germline, CDR1 is GTSNPN, CDR2 SVGIG (reference sequence). V was pared by 3 bases and J by 8 bases, with 10 bases between. In DNA form, the CDR3 reads TGTGCCTGGAGCGCACTCTCCGAAGCTTTCTTT. The encoded protein is CAWSALSEAFF.

The chain employs TRBV29-1 and TRBJ1-2, with D unresolved. Per the germline V gene, CDR1 is SQVTM and CDR2 is ANQGSEA. Deletions cut 2 bases from V and 8 bases from J, with 9 bases between. The CDR3 runs 11 residues. CDR3 sequence: CSVETGRGYTF. In nucleotides, the CDR3 is TGCAGCGTTGAAACCGGGAGGGGCTACACCTTC.

On this clonotype itself: A much larger clonotype is one base distant, so this may be a read error. The rearrangement joins TRBV27 to TRBJ2-7; D may be TRBD2 (6 bases). CDR3 length: 16 amino acids. Germline-derived CDR1 and CDR2 are MNHEY and SMNVEV (reference sequence). For the CDR3, the DNA is TGTGCCACCAGTCCAGCGACTAGATGGGGGACCTACGAGCAGTACTTC. This sequence encodes CATSPATRWGTYEQYF.

The rearrangement joins TRBV5-1 to TRBJ1-1; D gene ambiguous. With 4 bases removed from V and 4 bases from J, the gap between germline ends came to 17 bases. The V gene's germline CDR1 is SGHRS and CDR2 YFSETQ. The CDR3 has 15 residues. CDR3 loop: CASSVQPDYGTEAFF. In DNA, the CDR3 is TGCGCCAGCAGCGTACAACCGGATTACGGCACTGAAGCTTTCTTT.

This clonotype was detected ten times or more. The CDR3 DNA reads TGTGCCAGCAGTCCATCCCTGACTCCCTACGAGCAGTACTTC. It translates to CASSPSLTPYEQYF. The chain carries TRBV27 and TRBJ2-7; D is uncertain. Trimming removed 5 bases from V and 2 bases from J, with 13 bases in between. CDR1 is MNHEY, CDR2 SMNVEV, per germline (reference sequence). There are 14 residues in the CDR3.

This clonotype was detected many times. This chain links TRBV30 with TRBJ1-5; D uncertain. Trimming shortened V by 2 bases and J by 3 bases, and 8 bases separated the two germline ends. The CDR3 covers 13 residues. Germline values: CDR1 GTSNPN, CDR2 SVGIG (reference sequence). The CDR3 nucleotides read TGTGCCTGGAGTTTGGGCCTCAATCAGCCCCAGCATTTT. Translating it yields CAWSLGLNQPQHF.

The chain recombines TRBV27 with TRBJ1-1; D is undetermined. In germline, CDR1 is MNHEY, CDR2 SMNVEV (reference sequence). V was clipped by 0 bases and J by 8 bases, with 13 bases between them. There are 14 residues in the CDR3. CDR3 in amino acids: CASSLSIWAREAFF. CDR3 in DNA: TGTGCCAGCAGTTTATCGATTTGGGCGCGAGAAGCTTTCTTT.

This clonotype was seen many times. The CDR3 DNA follows: TGTGCCAGCAGTTTAGAACCGGCCGAGCAGTACTTC. Residues: CASSLEPAEQYF. The chain couples TRBV12-3 or TRBV12-4 to TRBJ2-7; no clear D gene. V dropped 1 base and J dropped 6 bases, with 7 bases sitting between them. This CDR3 comprises 12 residues.

This clonotype was counted at least ten times. The chain recombines TRBV6-1 with TRBJ1-2; D is ambiguous. V gave up 6 bases and J gave up 0 bases, with 14 bases separating them. The CDR3 contains 15 residues. Per germline, CDR1 MNHNS and CDR2 SASEGT. The CDR3 coding sequence is TGTGCCAGCAGGGTTACCGGATCAGCTAACTATGGCTACACCTTC. The encoded protein is CASRVTGSANYGYTF.

This clonotype has a handful of counts. The chain has TRBV6-1 and TRBJ1-6, with a tentative D call TRBD1 (5 bases). Trimming removed 3 bases at V and 10 bases at J, with 10 bases between. There are 13 residues in the CDR3. CDR1 is MNHNS and CDR2 is SASEGT in the germline V gene. The CDR3 DNA sequence: TGTGCCAGCAGTGATTGGGGGGGATCACCCCTCCACTTT. Amino acid sequence: CASSDWGGSPLHF.

This clonotype was seen more than once but under ten times. V and J are TRBV4-1 and TRBJ1-1; D not certain. The CDR3 has 14 amino acids. V was pared by 1 base and J by 7 bases, with 13 bases between. Germline CDR1 reads MGHRA; CDR2 reads YSYEKL. This CDR3 is CASSQGSSYNEAFF. CDR3 bases: TGCGCCAGCAGCCAAGGGTCCAGCTACAATGAAGCTTTCTTT.

The chain links TRBV24-1 to TRBJ2-5; possible D gene TRBD2, 5 bases. CDR1 and CDR2 (germline): KGHDR, SFDVKD. The germline V and J ends were trimmed by 7 bases and 5 bases, with 22 bases remaining between them. The CDR3 totals 16 residues. The CDR3 sequence is CATSPRQTGGEETQYF. CDR3 nucleotide sequence: TGTGCCACCAGCCCACGCCAGACTGGAGGTGAGGAGACCCAGTACTTC.

This clonotype was recorded at least ten times. This sequence joins TRBV27 and TRBJ1-1; D ambiguous. Germline lookup yields CDR1 MNHEY and CDR2 SMNVEV (reference sequence). CDR3 length: 14 amino acids. The V gene lost 7 bases and the J gene lost 5 bases, with 17 bases spanning the gap. DNA of the CDR3: TGTGCCAGCACCCCCGGAGGGCCCAATACTGAAGCTTTCTTT. Its translation is CASTPGGPNTEAFF.

This clonotype has ten or more counts. The chain employs TRBV12-3 or TRBV12-4 and TRBJ2-7, with D possibly matching TRBD1 (7 bases). V was clipped by 7 bases and J by 6 bases, with 19 bases between them. This CDR3 is built from 14 residues. As DNA, the CDR3 is TGTGCCAGCACAGCGAACAGGGGAGGATCCGAGCAGTACTTC. The encoded protein is CASTANRGGSEQYF.

The sample holds many counts of this clonotype. The chain couples TRBV6-1 to TRBJ1-3, with D unresolved. Germline V CDR1 and CDR2: MNHNS, SASEGT. Trimming stripped 6 bases from V and 4 bases from J, with 4 bases between. This CDR3 spans 11 amino acids. CDR3 nucleotide sequence: TGTGCCAGCAGAGACGGAAACACCATATATTTT. It yields the protein CASRDGNTIYF.

This clonotype was recorded at least ten times. The chain has TRBV6-2 or TRBV6-3 and TRBJ1-5; perhaps TRBD1 as D (6 bases). Germline values: CDR1 MNHEY, CDR2 SVGEGT. V was trimmed by 3 bases and J by 6 bases, leaving 12 bases between them. This CDR3 region has 14 residues. The CDR3 bases are TGTGCCAGCAGTTATGTGGGGGCCGGTCAGCCCCAGCATTTT. Encoded protein: CASSYVGAGQPQHF.